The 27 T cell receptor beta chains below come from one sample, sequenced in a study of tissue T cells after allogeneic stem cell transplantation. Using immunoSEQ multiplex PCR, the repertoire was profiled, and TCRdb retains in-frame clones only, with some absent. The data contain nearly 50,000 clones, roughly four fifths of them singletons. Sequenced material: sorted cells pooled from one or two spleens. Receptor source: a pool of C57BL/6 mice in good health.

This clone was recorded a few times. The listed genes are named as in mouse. The CDR3 spells CASSPRVHEQYF. CDR3 DNA, as far as it was read: TGTGCCAGCAGTCCCAGGGTCCATGAACAGTAC. The J gene is TRBJ2-7, the V gene TRBV13-1; tentative D call: TRBD1 (5 bases). Sequencing ends 1 residue short of the CDR3 end; the germline J gene provides the rest. Germline CDR1 reads NSHNY; CDR2 reads SYGAGN. Trimming stripped 4 bases from V and 5 bases from J, with 10 bases between. CDR3 length: 12 residues.

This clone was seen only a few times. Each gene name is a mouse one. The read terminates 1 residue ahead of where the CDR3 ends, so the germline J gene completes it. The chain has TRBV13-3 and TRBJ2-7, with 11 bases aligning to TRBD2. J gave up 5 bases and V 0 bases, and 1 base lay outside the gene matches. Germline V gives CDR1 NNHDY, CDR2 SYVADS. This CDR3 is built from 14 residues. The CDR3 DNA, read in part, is TGTGCCAGCAGTGATGAGGGACTGGGGGATGAACAGTAC. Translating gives CASSDEGLGDEQY. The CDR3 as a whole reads CASSDEGLGDEQYF.

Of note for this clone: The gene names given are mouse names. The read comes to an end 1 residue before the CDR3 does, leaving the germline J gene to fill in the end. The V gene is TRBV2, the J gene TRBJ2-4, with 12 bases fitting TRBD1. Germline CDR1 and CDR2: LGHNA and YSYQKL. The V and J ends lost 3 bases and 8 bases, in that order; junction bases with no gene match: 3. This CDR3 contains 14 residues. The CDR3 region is CASSHGTGGVTLYF. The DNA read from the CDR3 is TGTGCCAGCAGCCACGGGACAGGGGGCGTCACCTTGTAC.

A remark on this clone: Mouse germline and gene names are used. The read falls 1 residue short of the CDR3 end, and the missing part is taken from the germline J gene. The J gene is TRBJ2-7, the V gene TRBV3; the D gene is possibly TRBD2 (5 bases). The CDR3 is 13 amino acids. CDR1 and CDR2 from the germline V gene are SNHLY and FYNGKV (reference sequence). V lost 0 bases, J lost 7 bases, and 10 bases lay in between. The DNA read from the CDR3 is TGTGCCAGCAGCTTAGCGCCTCTGGGCGAACAGTAC. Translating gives CASSLAPLGEQY. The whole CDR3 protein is CASSLAPLGEQYF. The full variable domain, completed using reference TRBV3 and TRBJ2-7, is GPKVLQIPSHQIIDMGQMVTLNCDPVSNHLYFYWYKQILGQQMEFLVNFYNGKVMEKSKLFKDQFSVERPDGSYFTLKIQPTALEDSAVYFCASSLAPLGEQYFGPGTRLTVL.

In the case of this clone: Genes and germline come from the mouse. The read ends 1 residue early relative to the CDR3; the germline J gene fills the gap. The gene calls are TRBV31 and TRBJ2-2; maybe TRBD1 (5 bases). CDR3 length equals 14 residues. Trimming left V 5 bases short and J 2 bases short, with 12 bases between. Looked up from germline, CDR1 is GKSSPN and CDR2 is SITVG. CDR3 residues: CAWGPAGNTGQLYF. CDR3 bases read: TGTGCCTGGGGCCCGGCAGGGAACACCGGGCAGCTCTAC. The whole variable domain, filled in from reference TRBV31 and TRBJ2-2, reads AQTIHQWPVAEIKAVGSPLSLGCTIKGKSSPNLYWYWQATGGTLQQLFYSITVGQVESVVQLNLSASRPKDDQFILSTEKLLLSHSGFYLCAWGPAGNTGQLYFGEGSKLTVL.

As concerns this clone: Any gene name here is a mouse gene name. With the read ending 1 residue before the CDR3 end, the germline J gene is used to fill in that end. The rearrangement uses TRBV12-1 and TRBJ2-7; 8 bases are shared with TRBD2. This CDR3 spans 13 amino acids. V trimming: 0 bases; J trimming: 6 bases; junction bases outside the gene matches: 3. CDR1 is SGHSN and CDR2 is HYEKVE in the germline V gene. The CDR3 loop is CASSLVGGGEQYF. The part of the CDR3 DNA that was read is TGTGCCAGCTCTCTCGTTGGGGGGGGTGAACAGTAC. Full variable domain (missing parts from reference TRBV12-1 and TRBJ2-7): DSGVVQSPRHIIKEKGGRSVLTCIPISGHSNVVWYQQTLGKELKFLIQHYEKVERDKGFLPSRFSVQQFDDYHSEMNMSALELEDSAMYFCASSLVGGGEQYFGPGTRLTVL.

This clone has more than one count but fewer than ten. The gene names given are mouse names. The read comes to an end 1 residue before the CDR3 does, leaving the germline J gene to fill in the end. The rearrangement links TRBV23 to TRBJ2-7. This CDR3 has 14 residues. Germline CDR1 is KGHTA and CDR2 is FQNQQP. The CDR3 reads CSSSQSGSSYEQYF. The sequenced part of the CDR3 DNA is TGCTCCAGCAGTCAATCCGGCAGCTCCTATGAACAGTAC.

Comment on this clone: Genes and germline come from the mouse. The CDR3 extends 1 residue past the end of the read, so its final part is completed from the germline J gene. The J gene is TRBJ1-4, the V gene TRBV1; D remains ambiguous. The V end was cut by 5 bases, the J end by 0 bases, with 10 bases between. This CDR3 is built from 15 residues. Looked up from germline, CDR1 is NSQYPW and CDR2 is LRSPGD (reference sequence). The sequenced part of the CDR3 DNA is TGCACCTGCAGTCCCCGTCAGATTTCCAACGAAAGATTATTT. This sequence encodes CTCSPRQISNERLF. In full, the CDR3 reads CTCSPRQISNERLFF.

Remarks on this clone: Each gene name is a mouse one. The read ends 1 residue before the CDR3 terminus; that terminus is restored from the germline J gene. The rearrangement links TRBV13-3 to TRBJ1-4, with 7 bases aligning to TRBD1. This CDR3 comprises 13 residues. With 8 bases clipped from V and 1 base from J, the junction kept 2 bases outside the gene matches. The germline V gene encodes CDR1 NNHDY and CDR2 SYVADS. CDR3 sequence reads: CASGTASNERLFF. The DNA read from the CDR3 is TGTGCCAGTGGGACAGCTTCCAACGAAAGATTATTT.

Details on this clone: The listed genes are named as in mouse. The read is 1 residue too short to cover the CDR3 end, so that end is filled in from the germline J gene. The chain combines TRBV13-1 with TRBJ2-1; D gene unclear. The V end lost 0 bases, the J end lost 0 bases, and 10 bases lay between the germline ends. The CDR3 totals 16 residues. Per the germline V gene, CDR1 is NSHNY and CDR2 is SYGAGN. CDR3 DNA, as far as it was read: TGTGCCAGCAGTGATGCAACCCGATATAACTATGCTGAGCAGTTC. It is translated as CASSDATRYNYAEQF. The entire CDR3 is CASSDATRYNYAEQFF.

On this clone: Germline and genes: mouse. The CDR3 protein is CASSLSGNTGQLYF. CDR3 DNA (partial): TGTGCCAGCAGTCTGTCTGGGAACACCGGGCAGCTCTAC. The chain combines TRBV24 with TRBJ2-2; possible D gene TRBD2, 5 bases. Coverage ceases 1 residue before the CDR3 finishes, and the germline J gene fills in the end. Germline V gene data show CDR1 as KGHTA and CDR2 as FRNEEI. This CDR3 is built from 14 residues. The V end was cut by 1 base, the J end by 2 bases, with 5 bases between.

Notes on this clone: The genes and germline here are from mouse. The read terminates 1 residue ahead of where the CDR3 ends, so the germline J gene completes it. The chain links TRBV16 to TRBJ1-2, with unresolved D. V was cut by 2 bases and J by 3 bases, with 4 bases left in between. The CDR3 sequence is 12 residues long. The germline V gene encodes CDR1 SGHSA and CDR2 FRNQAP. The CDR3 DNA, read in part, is TGTGCAAGCAGCTTAAGTGACTCCGACTACACC. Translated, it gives CASSLSDSDYT. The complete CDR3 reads CASSLSDSDYTF.

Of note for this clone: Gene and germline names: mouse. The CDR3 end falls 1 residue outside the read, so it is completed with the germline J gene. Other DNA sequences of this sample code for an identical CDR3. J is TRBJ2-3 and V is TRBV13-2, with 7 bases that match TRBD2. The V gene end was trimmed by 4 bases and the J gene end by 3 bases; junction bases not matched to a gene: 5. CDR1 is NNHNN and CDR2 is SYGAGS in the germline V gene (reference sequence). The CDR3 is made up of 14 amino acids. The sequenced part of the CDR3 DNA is TGTGCCAGCGGTTCTGGGGGAAGGGCAGAAACGCTGTAT. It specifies CASGSGGRAETLY. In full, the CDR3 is CASGSGGRAETLYF.

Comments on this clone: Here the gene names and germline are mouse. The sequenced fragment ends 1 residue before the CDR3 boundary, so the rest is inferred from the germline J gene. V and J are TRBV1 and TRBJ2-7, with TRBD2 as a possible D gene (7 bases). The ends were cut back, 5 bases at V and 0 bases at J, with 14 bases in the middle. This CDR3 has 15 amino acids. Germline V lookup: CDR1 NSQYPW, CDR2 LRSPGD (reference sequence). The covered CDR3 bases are TGCACCTGCAGTCAAAGGGGGGCCCCCTCCTATGAACAGTAC. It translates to CTCSQRGAPSYEQY. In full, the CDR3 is CTCSQRGAPSYEQYF.

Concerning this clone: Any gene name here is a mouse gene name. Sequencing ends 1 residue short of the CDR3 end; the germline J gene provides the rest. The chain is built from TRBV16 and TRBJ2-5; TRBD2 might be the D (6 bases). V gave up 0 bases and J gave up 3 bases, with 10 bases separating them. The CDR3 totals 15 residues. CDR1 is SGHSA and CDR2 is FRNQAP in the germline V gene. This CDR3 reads CASSLDSWGQDTQYF. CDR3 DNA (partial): TGTGCAAGCAGCTTAGATTCCTGGGGTCAAGACACCCAGTAC.

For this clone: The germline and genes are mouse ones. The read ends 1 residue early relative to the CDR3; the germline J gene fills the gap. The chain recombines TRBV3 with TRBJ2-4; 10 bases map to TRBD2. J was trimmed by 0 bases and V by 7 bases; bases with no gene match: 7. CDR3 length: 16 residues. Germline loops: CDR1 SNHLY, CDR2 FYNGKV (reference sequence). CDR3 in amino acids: CASTKGLGSSQNTLYF. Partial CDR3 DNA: TGTGCCAGCACCAAGGGACTGGGGTCTAGTCAAAACACCTTGTAC.

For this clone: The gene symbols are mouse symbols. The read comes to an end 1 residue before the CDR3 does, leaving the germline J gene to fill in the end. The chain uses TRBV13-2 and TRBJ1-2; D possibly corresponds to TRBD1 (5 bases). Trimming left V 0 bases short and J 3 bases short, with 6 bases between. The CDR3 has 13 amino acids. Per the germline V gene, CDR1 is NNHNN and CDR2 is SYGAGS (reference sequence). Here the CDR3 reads CASGDGGDSDYTF. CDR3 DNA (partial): TGTGCCAGCGGTGATGGGGGGGACTCCGACTACACC.

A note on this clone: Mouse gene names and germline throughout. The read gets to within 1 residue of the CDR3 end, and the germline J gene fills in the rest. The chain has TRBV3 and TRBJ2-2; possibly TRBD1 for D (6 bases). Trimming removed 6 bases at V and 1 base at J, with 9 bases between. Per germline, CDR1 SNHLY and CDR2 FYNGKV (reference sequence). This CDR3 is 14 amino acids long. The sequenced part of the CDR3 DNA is TGTGCCAGCAGGGGGACAAGAAACACCGGGCAGCTCTAC. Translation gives CASRGTRNTGQLY. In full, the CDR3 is CASRGTRNTGQLYF.

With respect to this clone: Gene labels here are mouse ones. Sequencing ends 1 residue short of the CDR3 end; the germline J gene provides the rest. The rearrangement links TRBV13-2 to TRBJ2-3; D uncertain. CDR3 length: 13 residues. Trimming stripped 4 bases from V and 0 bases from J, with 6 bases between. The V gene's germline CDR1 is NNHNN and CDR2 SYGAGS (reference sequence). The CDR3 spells CASGTASAETLYF. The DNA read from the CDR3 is TGTGCCAGCGGTACAGCTAGTGCAGAAACGCTGTAT.

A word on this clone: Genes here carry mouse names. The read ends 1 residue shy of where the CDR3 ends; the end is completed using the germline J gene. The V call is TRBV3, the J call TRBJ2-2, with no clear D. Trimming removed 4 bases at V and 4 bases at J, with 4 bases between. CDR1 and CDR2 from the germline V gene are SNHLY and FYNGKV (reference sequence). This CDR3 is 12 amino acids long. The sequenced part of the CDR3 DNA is TGTGCCAGCAGCTCCTCCACCGGGCAGCTCTAC. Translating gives CASSSSTGQLY. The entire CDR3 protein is CASSSSTGQLYF.

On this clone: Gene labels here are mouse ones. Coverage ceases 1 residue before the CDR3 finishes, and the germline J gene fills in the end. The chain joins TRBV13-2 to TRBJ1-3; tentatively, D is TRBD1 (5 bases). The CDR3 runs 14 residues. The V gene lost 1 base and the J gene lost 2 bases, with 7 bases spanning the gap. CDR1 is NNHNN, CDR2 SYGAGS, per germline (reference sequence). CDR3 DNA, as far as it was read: TGTGCCAGCGGTGATTGGGGGGCTGGAAATACGCTCTAT. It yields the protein CASGDWGAGNTLY. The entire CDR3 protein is CASGDWGAGNTLYF.

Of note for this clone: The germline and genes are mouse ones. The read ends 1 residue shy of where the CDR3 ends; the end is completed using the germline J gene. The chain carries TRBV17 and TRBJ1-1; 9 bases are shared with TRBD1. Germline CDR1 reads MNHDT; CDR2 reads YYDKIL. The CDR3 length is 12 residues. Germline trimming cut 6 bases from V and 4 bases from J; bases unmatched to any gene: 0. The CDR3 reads CASRGQGTEVFF. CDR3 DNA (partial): TGTGCTAGCAGGGGACAGGGCACAGAAGTCTTC.

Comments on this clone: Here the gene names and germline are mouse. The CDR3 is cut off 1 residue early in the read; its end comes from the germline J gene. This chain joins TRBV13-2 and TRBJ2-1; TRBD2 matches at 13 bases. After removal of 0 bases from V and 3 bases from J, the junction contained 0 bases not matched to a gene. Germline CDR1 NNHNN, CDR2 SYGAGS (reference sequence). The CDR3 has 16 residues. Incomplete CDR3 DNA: TGTGCCAGCGGTGATGGGGACTGGGGGGGCTATGCTGAGCAGTTC. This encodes CASGDGDWGGYAEQF. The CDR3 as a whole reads CASGDGDWGGYAEQFF.

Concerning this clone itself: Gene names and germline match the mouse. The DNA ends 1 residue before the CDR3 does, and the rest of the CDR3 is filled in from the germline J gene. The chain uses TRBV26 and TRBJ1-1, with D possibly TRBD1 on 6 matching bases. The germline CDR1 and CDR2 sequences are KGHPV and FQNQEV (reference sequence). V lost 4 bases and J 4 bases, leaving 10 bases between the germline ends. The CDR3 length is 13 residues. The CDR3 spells CASSPRGGTEVFF. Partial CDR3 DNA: TGTGCCAGCAGTCCCCGAGGGGGCACAGAAGTCTTC.

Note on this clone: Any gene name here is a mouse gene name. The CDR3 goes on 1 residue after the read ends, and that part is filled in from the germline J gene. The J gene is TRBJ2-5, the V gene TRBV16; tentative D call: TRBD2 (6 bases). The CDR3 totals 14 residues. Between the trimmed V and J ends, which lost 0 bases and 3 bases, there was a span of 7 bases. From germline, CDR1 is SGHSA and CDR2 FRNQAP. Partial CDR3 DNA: TGTGCAAGCAGCTTAGAGCTGGGGCAAGACACCCAGTAC. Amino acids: CASSLELGQDTQY. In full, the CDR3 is CASSLELGQDTQYF.

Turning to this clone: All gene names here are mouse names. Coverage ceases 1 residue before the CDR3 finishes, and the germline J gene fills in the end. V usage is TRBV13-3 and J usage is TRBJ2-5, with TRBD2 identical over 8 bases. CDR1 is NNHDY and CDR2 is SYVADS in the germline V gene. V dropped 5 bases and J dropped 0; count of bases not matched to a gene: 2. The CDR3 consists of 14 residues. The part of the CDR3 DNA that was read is TGTGCCAGCAGCAGGACTGGGAACCAAGACACCCAGTAC. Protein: CASSRTGNQDTQY. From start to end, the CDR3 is CASSRTGNQDTQYF.

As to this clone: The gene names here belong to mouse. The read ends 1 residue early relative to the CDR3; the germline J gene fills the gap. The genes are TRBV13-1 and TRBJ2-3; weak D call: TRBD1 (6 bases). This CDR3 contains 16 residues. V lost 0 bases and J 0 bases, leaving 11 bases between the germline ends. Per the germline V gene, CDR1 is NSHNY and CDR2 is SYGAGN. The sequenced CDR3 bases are TGTGCCAGCAGTGATGAAGAACAGGGAAGTGCAGAAACGCTGTAT. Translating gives CASSDEEQGSAETLY. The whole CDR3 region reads CASSDEEQGSAETLYF.